The clone carrying this TCR beta chain was seen only once. V was clipped by 5 bases and J by 5 bases, with 19 bases between them. Germline CDR1 and CDR2: SNHLY and FYNNEI. The CDR3 is 16 amino acids. The entry originates in a study of blood T cell repertoires in COVID-19. As for the study in general: PBMCs, B-cell-depleted T cells, or T cells were the source of the cDNA or gDNA that made up the material.

Per the original data handling: How many nucleated cells were present was estimated from reference gene primer amplification. Profiling relied on immunoSEQ multiplex PCR, and the TCRdb table lists in-frame clones only, not all of them. The DNA was the basis for D and trimming; V, J and clone size are from that table. Among about 80,000 clones listed, roughly four fifths were seen once. This sequence joins TRBV2 and TRBJ1-5; tentative D call: TRBD1 (5 bases). This sequence was found in a man aged 80 or over with acute or convalescent COVID-19. Material: peripheral blood. CDR3 in DNA: TGTGCCAGCAGTACAACTCCAGGGAGCGGGGATCAGCCCCAGCATTTT. The encoded protein is CASSTTPGSGDQPQHF.